This record concerns one TCR beta chain sequence. The data were obtained in a study of blood T cell repertoires in COVID-19. Study-wide background: Some COVID-19 samples were acute and others convalescent; all came from the United States, Italy and Spain. The cDNA or gDNA used as material had been derived from T cells, B-cell-depleted T cells, or PBMCs.

The protocol was immunoSEQ multiplex PCR, while the TCRdb copy is restricted to in-frame clones and leaves out a portion. The sample lists 150,000 to 200,000 clones; more than 80% were seen once. Germline V gene lookup returns CDR1 MNHEY and CDR2 SVGEGT. The CDR3 runs 16 residues. The junction had 5 bases not matched to a gene; V was cut back by 0 bases and J by 5 bases. The origin of this receptor is a human donor in a cohort sampled during active COVID-19. Source material: peripheral blood. This chain joins TRBV6-2 or TRBV6-3 and TRBJ2-1; 9 bases align to TRBD2. The DNA of the CDR3 is TGTGCCAGCAGTTACTCAGGGCGGGAGGGGAACAATGAGCAGTTCTTC. Translating gives CASSYSGREGNNEQFF.